This T cell receptor beta chain is from a study of CD8 T cells in ankylosing spondylitis. General observations from the study: Within ankylosing spondylitis blood, a TCR beta motif made up of roughly eight highly homologous variants appeared to be characteristic.

Making the TCR beta libraries involved quantitative 5'-RACE with molecular barcodes. TCRdb processed the 5' RACE reads anew with MiXCR; each CDR3 protein has one entry. The top ten clones hold about 0.89% of a sample with 350,000 to 550,000 distinct CDR3 sequences, 25% to 30% of them seen once. Germline values: CDR1 DFQATT, CDR2 SNEGSKA (reference sequence). The CDR3 runs 14 residues. Deletions cut 6 bases from V and 3 bases from J, with 17 bases between. This clonotype was counted at least ten times. Its antigen is still unknown. The specimen was blood, either unsorted or a sorted T cell fraction (not recorded which). This TCR was recovered from a male donor with ankylosing spondylitis. V and J are TRBV20-1 and TRBJ1-2, with D perhaps matching TRBD1 (6 bases). The CDR3 DNA reads as TGCAGTGCGCTAAGGCAGGGGAATGACTATGGCTACACCTTC. This translates into CSALRQGNDYGYTF.